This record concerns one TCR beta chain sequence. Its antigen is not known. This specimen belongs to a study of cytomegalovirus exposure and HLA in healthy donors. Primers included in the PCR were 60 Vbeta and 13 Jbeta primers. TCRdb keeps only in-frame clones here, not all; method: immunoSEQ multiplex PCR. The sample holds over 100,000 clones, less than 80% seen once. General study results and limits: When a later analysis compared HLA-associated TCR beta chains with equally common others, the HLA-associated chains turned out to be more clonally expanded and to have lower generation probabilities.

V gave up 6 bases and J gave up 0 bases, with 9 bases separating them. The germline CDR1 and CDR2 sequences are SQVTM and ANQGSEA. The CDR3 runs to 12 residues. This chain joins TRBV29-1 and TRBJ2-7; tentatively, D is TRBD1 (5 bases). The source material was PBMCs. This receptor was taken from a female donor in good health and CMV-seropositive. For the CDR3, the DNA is TGCAGCGTAGCCCAGGGCTCCTACGAGCAGTACTTC. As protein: CSVAQGSYEQYF.